The clone carrying this T cell receptor beta chain was counted between two and nine times. Antigen unknown. For ophthalmopathy patients, the Clinical Activity Score was at least 3 and the NOSPECS grade at least 4; duration was under 3 months. The diagnoses drew upon clinical symptoms, serum thyroxine and TRAb, thyroid ultrasound and orbital computed tomography. The source of the sample is a study of T cells in Graves' hyperthyroidism and ophthalmopathy. Study-level findings and limits: Peripheral blood also featured most of the thyroid clonotypes expanded above 0.001. Onset of ophthalmopathy came a median around 6.2 months after the model predicted it.

What was amplified from RNA transcripts were TCR beta CDR3 regions. The HTBI set primed first-round TCR CDR3 RT-PCR. Via MiXCR, TCRdb re-called the multiplex PCR reads, giving one row per CDR3 protein. The sample lists hundreds of thousands of distinct CDR3 sequences, roughly 15% occurring once. CDR1 is ENHRY and CDR2 is SYGVKD in the germline V gene. Deletions cut 10 bases from V and 1 base from J, with 17 bases between. The CDR3 runs to 14 residues. The material sequenced was blood. This receptor was obtained from a woman in her forties or fifties with Graves' ophthalmopathy. V and J are TRBV10-3 and TRBJ2-7, with D unresolved. This CDR3 reads CATTGHSPSYEQYF. As DNA, the CDR3 is TGTGCCACCACCGGGCACTCCCCGTCCTACGAGCAGTACTTC.